This passage covers 25 T cell receptor beta chains from one sample sequenced in a study of CXCR3-negative and CXCR3-positive naive CD8 T cells. Carrying UMI labels, the TRB cDNA libraries were prepared through 5' RACE. TCRdb reprocessed the 5' RACE reads, keeping one entry per CDR3 protein, no DNA. This repertoire comprises approximately 70,000 distinct CDR3 sequences; its ten largest clones make up 1.5%. Sequencing input: naive CXCR3- CD8+ T cells from blood. Subset meaning: CD45RO-CCR7+CD27+CD95- naive CD8+ T cells lacking CXCR3 (TNR3-). These receptor sequences come from a human donor in good health. Some clones in this sample may be carry-over from other donors' samples.

The chain couples TRBV20-1 to TRBJ1-1. CDR3 length equals 12 residues. Germline values: CDR1 DFQATT, CDR2 SNEGSKA (reference sequence). The CDR3: CSARLRDTEAFF.

This chain uses TRBV7-9 with TRBJ2-7; lacking DNA, the TRBD1 call made by TCRdb goes unchecked. The CDR3 runs to 15 residues. Germline values: CDR1 SEHNR, CDR2 FQNEAQ (reference sequence). Here the CDR3 reads CASSKGQVSSYEQYF. Drawing the rest from reference TRBV7-9 and TRBJ2-7, the complete variable domain is DTGVSQNPRHKITKRGQNVTFRCDPISEHNRLYWYRQTLGQGPEFLTYFQNEAQLEKSRLLSDRFSAERPKGSFSTLEIQRTEQGDSAMYLCASSKGQVSSYEQYFGPGTRLTVT.

V and J are TRBV12-3 or TRBV12-4 and TRBJ2-3. The CDR3 is 15 amino acids. The CDR3 region is CASSHSEASTDTQYF.

The genes are TRBV5-6 and TRBJ2-1; as DNA is missing, the TRBD1 call by TCRdb cannot be tested. CDR3 length equals 15 residues. The germline V gene encodes CDR1 SGHDT and CDR2 YYEEEE. CDR3 sequence: CASSRDLYSYNEQFF.

This chain connects TRBV28 to TRBJ1-1. Germline values: CDR1 MDHEN, CDR2 SYDVKM. CDR3 length: 12 residues. The CDR3 here is CASSFEDTEAFF.

The chain is built from TRBV5-1 and TRBJ2-1; the D call of TRBD2 rests on TCRdb alone, since no DNA is present to check it. In germline, CDR1 is SGHRS, CDR2 YFSETQ. The CDR3 is made up of 16 amino acids. The CDR3 spells CASGTLAGGPYNEQFF.

The J gene is TRBJ2-2, the V gene TRBV6-4; the D call from TCRdb, TRBD1, cannot be confirmed without DNA. CDR3 length equals 19 residues. CDR1 and CDR2 (germline): MRHNA, SNTAGT. CDR3: CASGQPVDGQGGDTGELFF.

The gene calls are TRBV5-1 and TRBJ2-7; absent DNA, TCRdb's TRBD1 call cannot be checked. Germline-derived CDR1 and CDR2 are SGHRS and YFSETQ. The CDR3 length is 17 residues. CDR3 sequence reads: CASRGAWGGPSGYEQYF.

The chain couples TRBV29-1 to TRBJ2-1; TCRdb's D gene call, TRBD2, goes unchecked for lack of DNA. Germline CDR1 reads SQVTM; CDR2 reads ANQGSEA. The CDR3 length is 15 residues. CDR3 residues: CSVDSRESSYNEQFF.

The chain carries TRBV28 and TRBJ2-7; TCRdb gives TRBD1 as the D gene, but with no DNA this cannot be confirmed. Per the germline V gene, CDR1 is MDHEN and CDR2 is SYDVKM. The length of the CDR3 is 14 residues. CDR3 loop: CASSAGDLGLSEYF.

The V gene is TRBV28, the J gene TRBJ2-7; with no DNA, the TCRdb D assignment of TRBD1 cannot be verified. The CDR3 covers 15 residues. Germline CDR1 MDHEN, CDR2 SYDVKM. CDR3 region: CASSLLGTGGWEQYF.

This chain uses TRBV25-1 with TRBJ2-3; absent DNA, TCRdb's TRBD2 call cannot be checked. From germline, CDR1 is MGHDK and CDR2 SYGVNS. This CDR3 comprises 15 residues. The CDR3 spells CASRSTSESTDTQYF.

The V and J genes are TRBV2 and TRBJ2-7. CDR3 length: 13 amino acids. CDR1 and CDR2 (germline): SNHLY, FYNNEI. The CDR3 is CASERGRSYEQYF.

The gene calls are TRBV7-7 and TRBJ2-7; TCRdb lists TRBD2, though no DNA is available to test this call. CDR1 SSHAT and CDR2 FNYEAQ come from the germline V gene (reference sequence). The CDR3 runs 15 residues. CDR3 sequence reads: CASSPGLAVFYEQYF.

The gene calls are TRBV12-3 or TRBV12-4 and TRBJ2-7; absent DNA, TCRdb's TRBD1 call cannot be checked. The CDR3 sequence is 16 residues long. CDR3 protein: CASSFRDTMPNNEQYF.

The gene calls are TRBV9 and TRBJ1-5; TCRdb proposes TRBD1, but this gene call is untestable without DNA. The CDR3 spans 15 residues. In germline, CDR1 is SGDLS, CDR2 YYNGEE. CDR3 region: CASSVGQGMNQPQHF.

The V gene is TRBV5-1, the J gene TRBJ2-1. The germline gives CDR1 SGHRS, CDR2 YFSETQ. CDR3 length equals 16 residues. CDR3 amino acids: CASSLLTGNSYNEQFF. Complete variable domain (other parts from reference TRBV5-1 and TRBJ2-1): KAGVTQTPRYLIKTRGQQVTLSCSPISGHRSVSWYQQTPGQGLQFLFEYFSETQRNKGNFPGRFSGRQFSNSRSEMNVSTLELGDSALYLCASSLLTGNSYNEQFFGPGTRLTVL.

V gene TRBV7-9 combines with J gene TRBJ2-1; TCRdb designates TRBD1, a call that cannot be tested without DNA. This CDR3 is 15 amino acids long. CDR1 and CDR2 from the germline V gene are SEHNR and FQNEAQ (reference sequence). This CDR3 reads CASSGTGQGAGEQFF.

The chain carries TRBV29-1 and TRBJ2-5; TCRdb gives TRBD2 as the D gene, but with no DNA this cannot be confirmed. Per germline, CDR1 SQVTM and CDR2 ANQGSEA. This CDR3 has 14 amino acids. The CDR3 region is CSVGASGDKETQYF.

The gene calls are TRBV20-1 and TRBJ2-1; TCRdb reports TRBD2, a call that lacks DNA to check it against. Looked up from germline, CDR1 is DFQATT and CDR2 is SNEGSKA (reference sequence). CDR3 length equals 17 residues. The CDR3 loop is CSARLLAAPRSYNEQFF.

The rearrangement uses TRBV29-1 and TRBJ2-2; lacking DNA, the TRBD1 call made by TCRdb goes unchecked. The CDR3 consists of 17 residues. Germline CDR1 and CDR2: SQVTM and ANQGSEA. CDR3 sequence: CSVEGGDRGLNTGELFF.

The V gene is TRBV6-5, the J gene TRBJ1-5; the D gene TCRdb calls, TRBD1, cannot be checked with no DNA. From germline, CDR1 is MNHEY and CDR2 SVGAGI. The CDR3 covers 15 residues. CDR3 sequence reads: CASKTGDLSNQPQHF.

The V gene is TRBV7-9, the J gene TRBJ2-2. From germline, CDR1 is SEHNR and CDR2 FQNEAQ (reference sequence). This CDR3 contains 15 residues. The chain's CDR3 is CASSLVLRYGGELFF.

This chain uses TRBV7-3 with TRBJ2-7; TCRdb outputs TRBD1, but without DNA this stays unchecked. Germline CDR1 and CDR2: SGHTA and FQGTGA. The CDR3 contains 12 residues. The CDR3 loop reads CASGQGGDEQYF.

The V call is TRBV20-1, the J call TRBJ1-1. The length of the CDR3 is 12 residues. CDR1 and CDR2 from the germline V gene are DFQATT and SNEGSKA (reference sequence). CDR3 protein: CSARDKVTEAFF.